This T cell receptor (beta chain) comes out of a study of radiation and T cells in renal cell carcinoma (dated by TCRdb to 2020 to 2022). Looking at the study overall: TCR beta sequencing covered fewer than 60 samples in total, comprising some 26 tumors and about 27 peripheral blood samples. In the 40 to 60 samples combined, about 4 million unique CDR3 nucleotide sequences were found, encoding 2 million to 3 million unique CDR3 amino acid sequences. The last blood draw happened 4 weeks after radiation, timed to coincide with nephrectomy.

A remark on this clone: No cognate antigen has been identified for it. The record has no base qualities; no much larger clone is one base away.

Study-wide findings and limitations: An increase in top tumor clonotypes in blood was observed from baseline to 2 weeks post-radiation, followed by contraction by 4 weeks, which was taken to suggest transient expansion of tumor-resident clones. Blood repertoire dynamics were not followed beyond 4 weeks after treatment. Effects of radiation dose or scheduling on the TCR repertoire could not be addressed with the single-armed trial design. Because pretreatment tumor biopsies were not available, the study could not determine whether clonotypes were already present within the tumor at baseline.

TCR beta libraries were generated from genomic DNA with the immunoSEQ kit, following the manufacturer's recommendations. For library preparation, a first multiplex PCR was performed with proprietary primers, followed by a second PCR in which unique barcodes were added, and bead cleanups were performed after each round. Each sample batch included a kit-provided positive control reaction and a negative control reaction. The final libraries underwent checking on an Agilent 4200 TapeStation D1000 ScreenTape, volumetric pooling, and quantification by qPCR. Sequencing was performed on an Illumina NextSeq500 using a MidOutput 150-cycle cartridge, with 156 Read1 cycles, 15 Index1 cycles, and the kit custom primers. The pooled library was loaded at roughly 1 pM with approximately 18% PhiX control spiked in. Per the authors' processing: The vendor-processed data were analyzed in R, and a clonotype was defined as all T cells that share the same CDR3 nucleotide sequence. For clone abundance analyses, frequencies were normalized to the 10,000 most abundant clones in each sample. Public T cell clones, averaging fewer than five per sample, were removed before analysis. A difference in abundance of at least 32-fold between compartments was used to define tumor-enriched and baseline blood-enriched clonotypes. A beta-binomial differential abundance model was used to identify clonotypes that expanded or contracted between blood time points. Tumor-blood repertoire similarity was measured with the Baroni-Urbani and Buser coefficient, and group comparisons used two-tailed Wilcoxon tests in R. Held by TCRdb, this immuneACCESS table contains in-frame sequences only and omits some clones. Under half of the omission traces to an unresolved V gene where checked; the cause of the rest is unknown. Clonal size and the V and J genes are those of that table, whereas D and trimming came from the DNA. Present in this sample are over 30,000 clones, more than 65% of which were seen just once. Clones ranked in the top ten supply 33% of the sample.

The time point label, read with the paper, signifies: blood 4 weeks post-SBRT, at nephrectomy. The label giving this sample's treatment or condition can be read as: 15 Gy SBRT to primary tumor, nephrectomy 4 weeks later. The samples were obtained from a clinical trial, where primary renal cell carcinomas were treated with 15 Gy stereotactic body radiation therapy and then removed by nephrectomy 4 weeks afterward. To follow tumor-enriched clonotypes, peripheral blood was collected serially from radiation-treated patients at baseline and again at 2 weeks and 4 weeks after SBRT. All patients had renal cell carcinoma with clear cell pathology. The QIAamp DNA Blood Mini Kit (Qiagen) was used to prepare genomic DNA for TCR sequencing. The analyses included only samples that passed all quality control checks. Including cysteine and phenylalanine, the CDR3 has 14 amino acids. Only the CDR3 part of the read is kept: 42 bases, read in frame from the first base. The germline V and J ends show losses of 5 bases and 4 bases respectively, and no gene match explains 7 bases of the junction. As encoded in the germline V gene, CDR1 is SQVTM while CDR2 is ANQGSEA.

This specimen was blood, taken from a patient whose treatment included radiotherapy and nephrectomy. This sequence uses TRBV29-1 and TRBJ2-7, with TRBD2 identical over 11 junction bases. The TCR sequence derives from a man aged 60 to 69 with renal cell carcinoma. In nucleotides, the sequence is TGCAGCGTTAGTACCGGGACTAGCGGATACGAGCAGTACTTC. Translated, it reads CSVSTGTSGYEQYF.